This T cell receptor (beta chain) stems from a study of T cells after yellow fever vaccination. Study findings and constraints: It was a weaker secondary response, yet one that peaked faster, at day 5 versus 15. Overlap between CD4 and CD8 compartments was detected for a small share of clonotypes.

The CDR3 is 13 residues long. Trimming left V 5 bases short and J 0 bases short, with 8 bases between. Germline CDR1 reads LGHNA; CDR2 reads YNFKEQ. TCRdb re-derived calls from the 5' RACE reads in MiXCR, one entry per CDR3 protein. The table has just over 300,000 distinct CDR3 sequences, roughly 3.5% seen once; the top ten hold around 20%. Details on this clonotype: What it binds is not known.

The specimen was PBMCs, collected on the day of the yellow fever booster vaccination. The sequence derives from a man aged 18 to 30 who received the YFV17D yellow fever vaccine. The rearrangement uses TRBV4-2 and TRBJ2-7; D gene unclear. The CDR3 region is CASSLTNSYEQYF. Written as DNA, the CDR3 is TGTGCCAGCAGCTTGACCAACTCCTACGAGCAGTACTTC.